The 23 T cell receptor beta chains below were found in one sample sequenced in a study of OX40 agonist ivuxolimab in advanced cancers. To prepare the library, the immunoSEQ multiplex PCR assay was applied. The clones in this table, taken by TCRdb from immuneACCESS, are in-frame only. Not every clone is retained; where verified, under half of the shortfall comes from an unresolved V gene, and the cause of the rest is unknown. The sample has tens of thousands of clones on record, roughly nine tenths of them singletons. Clones ranked in the top ten supply 3.5% to 5% of the sample. The specimen was CD4+ or CD8+ T cells sorted from blood, collected in a trial of the OX40 agonist ivuxolimab. These receptors came from an adult with an advanced solid tumor such as melanoma, head and neck, liver or kidney cancer.

The chain links TRBV4-1 to TRBJ1-2; no clear D. With 0 bases removed from V and 4 bases from J, the gap between germline ends came to 12 bases. Germline V gene data show CDR1 as MGHRA and CDR2 as YSYEKL. This CDR3 is 15 amino acids long. The CDR3 protein is CASSQEFGQFYGYTF. DNA for the CDR3: TGCGCCAGCAGCCAAGAATTTGGGCAGTTCTATGGCTACACCTTC.

The rearrangement uses TRBV30 and TRBJ2-1; the match to TRBD2 covers 7 bases. This CDR3 has 15 amino acids. The V gene end was trimmed by 1 base and the J gene end by 5 bases; junction bases not matched to a gene: 8. Germline loops: CDR1 GTSNPN, CDR2 SVGIG (reference sequence). The CDR3 loop reads CAWSGGSGINNEQFF. CDR3 bases: TGTGCCTGGAGTGGGGGGAGCGGGATTAACAATGAGCAGTTCTTC.

Of note for this clone: This CDR3 is also generated by other DNA sequences in the sample. V is TRBV6-5 and J is TRBJ2-7; 12 bases align to TRBD2. The junction had 2 bases not matched to a gene; V was cut back by 5 bases and J by 0 bases. CDR3 length equals 15 residues. Germline lookup yields CDR1 MNHEY and CDR2 SVGAGI. The CDR3, as DNA: TGTGCCAGCAGTCAACTAGCGGGAGGCTCCTACGAGCAGTACTTC. As protein: CASSQLAGGSYEQYF.

The CDR3 DNA is TGTGCCAGCAGTTACCCGGGAAGTTACGGCTACACCTTC. Protein: CASSYPGSYGYTF. The rearrangement links TRBV6-5 to TRBJ1-2; D remains unclear. Germline-derived CDR1 and CDR2 are MNHEY and SVGAGI. Trimming removed 2 bases at V and 8 bases at J, with 12 bases between. The length of the CDR3 is 13 residues.

The chain joins TRBV5-1 to TRBJ2-1; 8 bases match TRBD1. CDR3 length: 16 residues. Germline V lookup: CDR1 SGHRS, CDR2 YFSETQ. Unmatched junction bases numbered 13, after V lost 4 bases and J lost 7 bases. CDR3: CASSPLLGTGENEQFF. For the CDR3, the DNA is TGCGCCAGCAGCCCTCTATTAGGGACAGGTGAGAATGAGCAGTTCTTC.

V and J are TRBV2 and TRBJ2-1; the D is unclear. The germline gives CDR1 SNHLY, CDR2 FYNNEI. The V end was cut by 0 bases, the J end by 2 bases, with 11 bases between. CDR3 length equals 16 residues. CDR3 nucleotides: TGTGCCAGCAGTGAAGCGGGCCTTTCGGCCTACAATGAGCAGTTCTTC. Residues: CASSEAGLSAYNEQFF.

The chain carries TRBV5-7 and TRBJ1-2; D possibly corresponds to TRBD1 (6 bases). TRBV5-7 is labeled an ORF, and its function is uncertain. This CDR3 comprises 17 residues. V lost 4 bases to trimming and J lost 0 bases, with 19 bases between them. The CDR3 region has the DNA TGTGCCAGCAGCCCGGAGAGTTACAGGGCCCCTAACTATGGCTACACCTTC. Encoded protein: CASSPESYRAPNYGYTF.

The chain joins TRBV5-4 to TRBJ2-2; 9 bases line up with TRBD2. Germline V CDR1 and CDR2: SGHNT, YYREEE (reference sequence). J was trimmed by 3 bases and V by 1 base; bases with no gene match: 4. CDR3 length: 16 residues. In DNA form, the CDR3 reads TGTGCCAGCAGCTTGTGGCGGGGGGGCCACACCGGGGAGCTGTTTTTT. Protein product: CASSLWRGGHTGELFF.

This rearrangement joins TRBV7-9 to TRBJ2-3; 9 nucleotides line up with TRBD2. The V and J ends lost 2 bases and 1 base, in that order; junction bases with no gene match: 1. Germline CDR1 and CDR2: SEHNR and FQNEAQ (reference sequence). The CDR3 covers 15 residues. The CDR3 reads CASSLLAGGTDTQYF. The CDR3 nucleotides read TGTGCCAGCAGCTTATTAGCGGGGGGCACAGATACGCAGTATTTT.

This clone was recorded once. V and J are TRBV7-9 and TRBJ2-2, with 8 bases matching TRBD2. J lost 1 base, V lost 0 bases, and 10 bases had no gene match. Germline lookup yields CDR1 SEHNR and CDR2 FQNEAQ (reference sequence). The length of the CDR3 is 19 residues. This CDR3 reads CASSLAEVLAEGNTGELFF. CDR3 sequence (DNA): TGTGCCAGCAGCTTAGCGGAGGTACTAGCGGAAGGGAACACCGGGGAGCTGTTTTTT.

This clone was seen once. This chain joins TRBV7-9 and TRBJ1-1, with TRBD1 as a possible D gene (6 bases). The V gene lost 5 bases and the J gene lost 1 base, with 14 bases spanning the gap. Germline V CDR1 and CDR2: SEHNR, FQNEAQ (reference sequence). The CDR3 totals 15 residues. This chain's CDR3 is CASSRLGGPNTEAFF. DNA of the CDR3: TGTGCCAGCAGCAGGCTTGGGGGCCCGAACACTGAAGCTTTCTTT.

This chain links TRBV27 with TRBJ2-7, with no clear D. The V and J ends lost 5 bases and 0 bases respectively, with 14 bases between them. The V gene's germline CDR1 is MNHEY and CDR2 SMNVEV (reference sequence). The CDR3 has 15 residues. The CDR3 DNA follows: TGTGCCAGCAGTACGACCCCTTTGGGCTCCTACGAGCAGTACTTC. Residues: CASSTTPLGSYEQYF.

The chain is built from TRBV6-1 and TRBJ2-7, with D tentatively TRBD1 or TRBD2 (5 bases each). CDR1 is MNHNS, CDR2 SASEGT, per germline. V was cut by 1 base and J by 0 bases, with 13 bases left in between. The CDR3 has 16 amino acids. For the CDR3, the DNA is TGTGCCAGCAGTGAAGATGGGGGTTTGGGCTCCTACGAGCAGTACTTC. Its protein product is CASSEDGGLGSYEQYF.

This chain connects TRBV9 to TRBJ2-3; D is uncertain. Germline V lookup: CDR1 SGDLS, CDR2 YYNGEE. V was cut by 4 bases and J by 0 bases, with 9 bases left in between. This CDR3 is built from 14 residues. The DNA for the CDR3 is TGTGCCAGCAGCCAAGCCGGGAGCACAGATACGCAGTATTTT. Translation gives CASSQAGSTDTQYF.

By sample fraction, this clone is medium-sized (0.01 to 0.1%). The chain links TRBV6-5 to TRBJ1-1; tentative D call: TRBD1 (5 bases). The V end lost 5 bases, the J end lost 5 bases, and 18 bases lay between the germline ends. Looked up from germline, CDR1 is MNHEY and CDR2 is SVGAGI. This CDR3 is 15 amino acids long. CDR3 sequence (DNA): TGTGCCAGCAGTCGCTCACAGGTAGGAGGGACTGAAGCTTTCTTT. Its protein product is CASSRSQVGGTEAFF.

The chain joins TRBV4-1 to TRBJ2-1, with D unclear. V lost 1 base and J 4 bases, leaving 8 bases between the germline ends. The CDR3 has 14 residues. Germline CDR1 MGHRA, CDR2 YSYEKL. Here the CDR3 reads CASSQGYAYNEQFF. DNA for the CDR3: TGCGCCAGCAGCCAAGGGTACGCTTACAATGAGCAGTTCTTC.

The V call is TRBV7-5, the J call TRBJ1-4; TRBD1 is the table's D call and was not checked against the DNA. TRBV7-5 is designated a pseudogene. The CDR3 covers 18 residues. The CDR3 reads CARRILLGQKLTNEKLFF. CDR3 bases: TGTGCCAGAAGGATACTATTGGGACAGAAACTAACTAATGAAAAACTGTTTTTT.

This clone has a single count. The chain links TRBV7-2 to TRBJ2-7; weak D call: TRBD1 (6 bases). The germline gives CDR1 SGHTA, CDR2 FQGNSA. The ends were cut back, 5 bases at V and 3 bases at J, with 17 bases in the middle. This CDR3 is 15 amino acids long. CDR3 DNA: TGTGCCAGCAGCCGGGCCGGGGACAACCTCTACGAGCAGTACTTC. It is translated as CASSRAGDNLYEQYF. The variable domain in full, with the rest retrieved from reference TRBV7-2 and TRBJ2-7, is GAGVSQSPSNKVTEKGKDVELRCDPISGHTALYWYRQSLGQGLEFLIYFQGNSAPDKSGLPSDRFSAERTGGSVSTLTIQRTQQEDSAVYLCASSRAGDNLYEQYFGPGTRLTVT.

The CDR3 protein is CASSPGGEGLEQYV. The CDR3 DNA reads as TGTGCCAGCAGTCCCGGAGGGGAGGGACTCGAGCAGTACGTC. The chain uses TRBV27 and TRBJ2-7; 7 bases are a match to TRBD2. Looked up from germline, CDR1 is MNHEY and CDR2 is SMNVEV (reference sequence). V was pared by 5 bases and J by 6 bases, with 10 bases of the junction left unmatched. The CDR3 is made up of 14 amino acids.

CDR3 loop: CASSLLAGIGETQYF. The CDR3 DNA follows: TGTGCCAGCAGTTTATTGGCTGGGATAGGGGAGACCCAGTACTTC. The chain has TRBV27 and TRBJ2-5; D ambiguous. Germline CDR1 is MNHEY and CDR2 is SMNVEV (reference sequence). This CDR3 spans 15 amino acids. With 1 base removed from V and 5 bases from J, the gap between germline ends came to 14 bases.

A single count supports this clone. This sequence joins TRBV4-3 and TRBJ2-3, with D uncertain. In germline, CDR1 is LGHNA, CDR2 YSLEER. The CDR3 has 12 residues. Trimming removed 2 bases from V and 2 bases from J, with 2 bases in between. CDR3 region: CASSQYTDTQYF. The CDR3 DNA follows: TGCGCCAGCAGCCAATACACAGATACGCAGTATTTT.

The CDR3 region is CASSFSKFEAFF. In nucleotides, the CDR3 is TGTGCCAGCAGCTTTTCGAAGTTTGAAGCTTTCTTT. The chain recombines TRBV11-2 with TRBJ1-1; D gene unclear. V dropped 3 bases and J dropped 7 bases, with 9 bases sitting between them. The germline CDR1 and CDR2 sequences are SGHAT and FQNNGV. The CDR3 extends over 12 amino acids.

The chain links TRBV28 to TRBJ1-4; possible D gene TRBD1, 6 bases. This CDR3 comprises 12 residues. Germline V lookup: CDR1 MDHEN, CDR2 SYDVKM. The CDR3 DNA follows: TGTGCGGGCAAGGGGGTGGGTGAAAAACTGTTTTTT. It codes for CAGKGVGEKLFF.